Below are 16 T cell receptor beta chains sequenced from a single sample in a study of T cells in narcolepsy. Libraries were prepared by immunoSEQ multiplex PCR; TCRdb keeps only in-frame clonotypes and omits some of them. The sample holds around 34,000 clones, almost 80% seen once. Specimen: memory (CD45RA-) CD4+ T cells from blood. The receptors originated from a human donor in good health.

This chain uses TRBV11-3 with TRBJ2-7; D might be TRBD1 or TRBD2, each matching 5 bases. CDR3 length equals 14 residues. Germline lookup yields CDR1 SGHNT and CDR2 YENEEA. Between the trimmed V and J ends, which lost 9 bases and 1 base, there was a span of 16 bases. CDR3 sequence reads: CASGVGRSSYEQYF. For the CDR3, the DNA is TGTGCCAGTGGTGTGGGACGGTCGTCCTACGAGCAGTACTTC.

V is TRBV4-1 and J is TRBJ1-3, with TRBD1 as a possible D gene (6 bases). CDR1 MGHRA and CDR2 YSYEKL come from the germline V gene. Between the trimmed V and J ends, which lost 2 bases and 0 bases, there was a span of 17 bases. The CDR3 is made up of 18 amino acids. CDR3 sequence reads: CASSQLGLTGTSGNTIYF. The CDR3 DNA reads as TGCGCCAGCAGCCAACTCGGACTTACAGGGACCTCTGGAAACACCATATATTTT.

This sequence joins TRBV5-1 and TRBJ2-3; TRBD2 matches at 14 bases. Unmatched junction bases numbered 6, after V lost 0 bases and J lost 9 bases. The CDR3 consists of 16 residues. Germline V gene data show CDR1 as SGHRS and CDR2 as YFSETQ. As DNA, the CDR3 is TGCGCCAGCAGCTTGGGACTAGCGGGAGGGCCGCGCACGCAGTATTTT. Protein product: CASSLGLAGGPRTQYF.

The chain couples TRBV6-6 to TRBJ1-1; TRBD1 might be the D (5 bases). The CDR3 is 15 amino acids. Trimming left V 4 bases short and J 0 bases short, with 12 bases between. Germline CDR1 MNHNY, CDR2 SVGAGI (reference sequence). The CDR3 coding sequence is TGTGCCAGCAGTTCCCCCGCAGGGCTGAACACTGAAGCTTTCTTT. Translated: CASSSPAGLNTEAFF.

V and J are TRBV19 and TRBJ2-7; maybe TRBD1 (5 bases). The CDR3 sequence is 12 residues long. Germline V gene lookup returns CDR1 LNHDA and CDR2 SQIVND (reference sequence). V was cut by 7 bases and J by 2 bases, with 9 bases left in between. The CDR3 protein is CASKGKTYEQYF. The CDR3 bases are TGTGCCAGTAAGGGGAAAACCTACGAGCAGTACTTC.

The DNA for the CDR3 is TGTGCCAGCTCAGGTAGTAGCGGGACCTACGAGCAGTACTTC. Encoded protein: CASSGSSGTYEQYF. The V gene is TRBV18, the J gene TRBJ2-7, with 8 bases fitting TRBD2. The CDR3 covers 14 residues. The J segment lost 2 bases and the V segment lost 5 bases, leaving 5 bases of the junction unmatched. Germline V CDR1 and CDR2: KGHSH, LQKENI.

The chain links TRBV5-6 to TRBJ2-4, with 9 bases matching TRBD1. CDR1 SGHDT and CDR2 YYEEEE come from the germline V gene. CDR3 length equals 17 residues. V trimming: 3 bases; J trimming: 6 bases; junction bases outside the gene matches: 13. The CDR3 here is CASSSVHTGTGPNIQYF. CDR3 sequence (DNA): TGTGCCAGCAGCTCGGTGCACACTGGGACAGGGCCAAACATTCAGTACTTC.

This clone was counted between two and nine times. For the CDR3, the DNA is TGTGCCTGGAGTGTCTCGCGCCGATCGAACACCGGGGAGCTGTTTTTT. Amino acid sequence: CAWSVSRRSNTGELFF. The chain links TRBV30 to TRBJ2-2; D is ambiguous. The CDR3 sequence is 16 residues long. V shed 0 bases and J shed 0 bases, with 11 bases lying between them. CDR1 and CDR2 from the germline V gene are GTSNPN and SVGIG (reference sequence).

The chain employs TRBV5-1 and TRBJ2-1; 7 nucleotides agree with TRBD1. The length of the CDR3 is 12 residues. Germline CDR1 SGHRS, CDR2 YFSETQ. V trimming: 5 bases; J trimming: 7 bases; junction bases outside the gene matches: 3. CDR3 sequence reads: CASRADRNEQFF. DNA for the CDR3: TGCGCCAGCAGAGCGGACAGGAATGAGCAGTTCTTC.

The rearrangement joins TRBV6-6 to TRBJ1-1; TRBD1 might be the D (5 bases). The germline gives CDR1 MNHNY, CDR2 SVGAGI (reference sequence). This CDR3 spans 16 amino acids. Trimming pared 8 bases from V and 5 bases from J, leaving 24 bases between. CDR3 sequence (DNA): TGTGCCAGCTATCCGGGGGGGGGAAAGAGAAAAACTGAAGCTTTCTTT. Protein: CASYPGGGKRKTEAFF.

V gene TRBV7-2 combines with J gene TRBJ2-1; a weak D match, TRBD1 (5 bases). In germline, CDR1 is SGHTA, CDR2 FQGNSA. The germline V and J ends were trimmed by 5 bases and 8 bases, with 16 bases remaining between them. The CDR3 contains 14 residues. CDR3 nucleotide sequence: TGTGCCAGCAGCCCCCGACAGATCCTAGATGAGCAGTTCTTC. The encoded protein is CASSPRQILDEQFF.

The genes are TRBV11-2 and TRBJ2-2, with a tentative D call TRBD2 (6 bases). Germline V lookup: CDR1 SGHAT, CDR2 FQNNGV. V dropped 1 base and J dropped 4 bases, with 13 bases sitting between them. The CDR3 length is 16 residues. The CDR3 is CASSLGWAGPTGELFF. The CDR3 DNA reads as TGTGCCAGCAGCTTAGGATGGGCGGGACCCACCGGGGAGCTGTTTTTT.

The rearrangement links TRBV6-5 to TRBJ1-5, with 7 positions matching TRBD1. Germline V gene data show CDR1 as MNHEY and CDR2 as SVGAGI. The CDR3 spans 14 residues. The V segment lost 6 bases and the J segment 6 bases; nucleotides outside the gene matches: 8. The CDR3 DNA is TGTGCCAGCAGCCGAGGGGGCCGACGTCAGCCCCAGCATTTT. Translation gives CASSRGGRRQPQHF.

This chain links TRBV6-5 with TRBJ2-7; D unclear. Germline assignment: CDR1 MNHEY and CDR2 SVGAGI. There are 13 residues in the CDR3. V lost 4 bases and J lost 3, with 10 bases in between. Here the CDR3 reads CASSSPTRYEQYF. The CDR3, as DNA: TGTGCCAGCAGTTCCCCGACCCGCTACGAGCAGTACTTC.

The CDR3 loop reads CAWSRLGAGGSDTQYF. In DNA, the CDR3 is TGTGCCTGGAGTCGCCTGGGAGCGGGAGGCAGTGATACGCAGTATTTT. The chain has TRBV30 and TRBJ2-3, with 9 bases lining up with TRBD2. This CDR3 has 16 residues. The ends lost 2 bases at V and 6 bases at J; junction bases unmatched: 12. Germline V CDR1 and CDR2: GTSNPN, SVGIG (reference sequence).

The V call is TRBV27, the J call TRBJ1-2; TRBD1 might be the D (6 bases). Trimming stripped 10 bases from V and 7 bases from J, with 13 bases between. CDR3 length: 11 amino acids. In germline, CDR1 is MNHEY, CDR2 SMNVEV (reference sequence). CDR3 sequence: CATRGGFGYTF. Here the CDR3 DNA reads TGTGCCACCCGAGGGGGATTTGGCTACACCTTC.